The clone carrying this T cell receptor beta chain turned up a few times. This entry belongs to a study of beta chain features in type 1 diabetes. The CDR3 contains 15 residues. V trimming: 1 base; J trimming: 2 bases; junction bases outside the gene matches: 5. Germline assignment: CDR1 SGHNT and CDR2 YYREEE (reference sequence). Isolated RNA was reverse transcribed in full, so expressed TCRB transcripts were sequenced. Regulatory, naive and central memory T cell samples averaged approximately 3.5 million reads. TCRdb keeps only in-frame clones here, not all; method: immunoSEQ multiplex PCR. The sample holds more than 150,000 clones, 10% to 15% seen once.

What was sequenced was central memory CD4+ T cells from blood. The clonotype comes from a woman aged 18-29 years in good health. The gene calls are TRBV5-4 and TRBJ2-7; 8 bases are a match to TRBD1. In DNA form, the CDR3 reads TGTGCCAGCAGCTTGTCGGACAGGGCACCCTACGAGCAGTACTTC. As protein: CASSLSDRAPYEQYF.